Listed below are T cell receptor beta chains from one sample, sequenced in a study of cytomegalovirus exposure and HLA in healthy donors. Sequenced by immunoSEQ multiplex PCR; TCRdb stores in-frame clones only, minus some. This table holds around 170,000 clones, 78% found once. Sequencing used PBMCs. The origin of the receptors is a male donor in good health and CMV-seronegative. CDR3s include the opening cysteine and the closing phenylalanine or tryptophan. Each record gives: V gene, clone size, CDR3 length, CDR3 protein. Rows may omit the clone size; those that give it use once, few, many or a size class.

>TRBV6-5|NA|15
CASSYHRDRVTEAFF
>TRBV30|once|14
CAWSRGQGAYEQYF
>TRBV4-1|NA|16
CASSQVSRAGANVLTF
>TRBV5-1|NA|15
CASSHEVAGANVLTF
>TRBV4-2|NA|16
CASSHLKGLGTDTQYF
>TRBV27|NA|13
CASSWDNSYEQYF
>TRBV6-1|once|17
CASSGFLRASSYNEQFF
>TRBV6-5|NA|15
CASSSGGRPNQPQHF
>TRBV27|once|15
CASSSPGGFTYEQYF
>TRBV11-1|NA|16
CASSTRPQGSNYGYTF
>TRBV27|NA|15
CASSLAGSSYNEQFF
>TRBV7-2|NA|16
CASSLAEERPYNEQFF
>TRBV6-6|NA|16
CASSSGTGAQGDGYTF
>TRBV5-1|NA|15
CASSLDREYQETQYF
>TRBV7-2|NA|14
CASSATSAQETQYF
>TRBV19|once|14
CAGSRTDSNQPQHF
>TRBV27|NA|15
CASSIRLAERYEQYF
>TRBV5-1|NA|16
CASSYPGQGARQPQHF
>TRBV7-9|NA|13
CASLRTVADTQYF
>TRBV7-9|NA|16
CASSPPQVGVSYEQYF
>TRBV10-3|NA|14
CAISEGTGGYEQYF
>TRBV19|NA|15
CASSIQTQGKSPLHF
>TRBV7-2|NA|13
CASSVTGGETQYF
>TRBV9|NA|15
CASSAQTGYNYGYTF
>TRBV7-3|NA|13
CASSLALGRDYTF
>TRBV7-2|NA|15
CASSLRLPVSDTQYF
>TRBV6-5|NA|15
CASSTTSGGAYEQYF
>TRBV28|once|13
CASAERVEEKLFF
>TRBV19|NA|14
CASSLHRGLNEQYF
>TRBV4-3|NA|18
CASSKAPPLAGGYNEQFF
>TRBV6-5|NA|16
CASSYSVGTVLSPLHF
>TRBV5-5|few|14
CASSLWEGTDTQYF
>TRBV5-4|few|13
CASSPRTEEKLFF
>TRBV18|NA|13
CASSPKTSYEQYF
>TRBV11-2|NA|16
CASSLDLKGKGYEQYF
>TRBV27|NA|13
CASSLTGETTQYF
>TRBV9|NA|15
CASSVFARDINEQFF
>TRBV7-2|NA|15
CASSPLSGSTQPQHF
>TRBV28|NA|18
CASRRNRGPGATNEKLFF
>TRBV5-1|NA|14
CASSLHVYTDTQYF
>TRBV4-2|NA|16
CASSRVGSGGINEQFF
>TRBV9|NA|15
CASSVGGVANTEAFF
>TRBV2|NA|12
CASRGSRDTQYF
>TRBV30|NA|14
CAWSVRHPNTEAFF
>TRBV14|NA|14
CASSPEYMNYGYTF
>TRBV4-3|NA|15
CASSRQGFGTGELFF
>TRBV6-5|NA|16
CASSYSDDRGAGELFF
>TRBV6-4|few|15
CASSAGTSGTDTQYF
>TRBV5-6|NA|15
CASSSRTGLSYEQYF
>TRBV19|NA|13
CASKAVFTDTQYF